These 14 T cell receptor beta chains share one sample of origin, sequenced in a study of cytomegalovirus exposure and HLA in healthy donors. The study ran its PCR with 60 Vbeta and 13 Jbeta primers. The table came from immunoSEQ multiplex PCR; TCRdb's copy has only in-frame clones and leaves some out. This table has approximately 140,000 clones, approximately 84% appearing once. Sequencing was performed on PBMCs. The receptors were sampled from a woman aged 18 to 35 in good health and CMV-seronegative.

This clone appeared many times. Other DNA variants within this sample encode the same CDR3. This chain links TRBV6-1 with TRBJ1-1, with D unclear. Germline V gene lookup returns CDR1 MNHNS and CDR2 SASEGT. CDR3 length: 13 amino acids. V lost 4 bases to trimming and J lost 2 bases, with 8 bases between them. This CDR3 is CASSVEANTEAFF. CDR3 coding DNA: TGTGCCAGCAGTGTGGAGGCTAACACTGAAGCTTTCTTT.

This clone showed up just once. The chain is built from TRBV30 and TRBJ1-1; 12 bases fit TRBD1. The germline gives CDR1 GTSNPN, CDR2 SVGIG (reference sequence). CDR3 size: 13 residues. The J segment lost 9 bases and the V segment lost 0 bases, leaving 2 bases of the junction unmatched. The CDR3: CAWSVGTGGQAFF. In nucleotides, the CDR3 is TGTGCCTGGAGTGTAGGGACAGGGGGCCAAGCTTTCTTT.

J is TRBJ2-5 and V is TRBV1; no DNA check was done on the table's D call, TRBD2. The better agreement between TRBJ2-7 and the DNA end casts doubt on the J call. TRBV1 is given as a pseudogene. The CDR3 consists of 16 residues. CDR3 loop: CTSSQDGGSGTYEQYF. The CDR3 bases are TGCACCAGCAGCCAAGATGGAGGTAGCGGGACCTACGAGCAGTACTTC.

As DNA, the CDR3 is TGCGCCAGCAGCCAAGCAGGTACTGGCGGGCGGGGAACAGATACGCAGTATTTT. This translates into CASSQAGTGGRGTDTQYF. The V and J genes are TRBV4-1 and TRBJ2-3; possible D gene TRBD2, 6 bases. The CDR3 covers 18 residues. CDR1 is MGHRA and CDR2 is YSYEKL in the germline V gene. V lost 1 base and J lost 3, with 20 bases in between.

This sequence joins TRBV7-2 and TRBJ2-7, with no clear D. CDR1 and CDR2 from the germline V gene are SGHTA and FQGNSA. The CDR3 spans 11 residues. With 1 base removed from V and 8 bases from J, the gap between germline ends came to 6 bases. The CDR3 reads CASSLGPKQYF. CDR3 nucleotide sequence: TGTGCCAGCAGCTTAGGTCCCAAGCAGTACTTC.

This clone was seen a single time. The chain couples TRBV7-9 to TRBJ1-1; D might be TRBD1 (5 bases). V lost 5 bases and J lost 1, with 17 bases in between. Germline V gives CDR1 SEHNR, CDR2 FQNEAQ (reference sequence). The CDR3 extends over 16 amino acids. CDR3 DNA sequence: TGTGCCAGCAGCCCAAACCCTTGGGGCACGAACACTGAAGCTTTCTTT. This encodes CASSPNPWGTNTEAFF.

CDR3 sequence (DNA): TGTGCCAGCAGCTTGCTGGGGACAGTAGATAGAGAGCAGTACTTC. Its protein product is CASSLLGTVDREQYF. This chain connects TRBV7-9 to TRBJ2-7; 7 nucleotides align to TRBD1. The V gene end was trimmed by 3 bases and the J gene end by 7 bases; junction bases not matched to a gene: 12. Germline V gene lookup returns CDR1 SEHNR and CDR2 FQNEAQ (reference sequence). The CDR3 totals 15 residues. Variable domain in full (rest from reference TRBV7-9 and TRBJ2-7): DTGVSQNPRHKITKRGQNVTFRCDPISEHNRLYWYRQTLGQGPEFLTYFQNEAQLEKSRLLSDRFSAERPKGSFSTLEIQRTEQGDSAMYLCASSLLGTVDREQYFGPGTRLTVT.

The genes are TRBV29-1 and TRBJ2-5, with 7 nucleotides matching TRBD1. Germline CDR1 reads SQVTM; CDR2 reads ANQGSEA. The CDR3 runs to 13 residues. V was clipped by 3 bases and J by 4 bases; unmatched bases: 5. The CDR3 loop is CSVEMTGLETQYF. CDR3 coding DNA: TGCAGCGTTGAGATGACAGGGCTAGAGACCCAGTACTTC. The full variable domain, with the rest looked up from reference TRBV29-1 and TRBJ2-5, is SAVISQKPSRDICQRGTSLTIQCQVDSQVTMMFWYRQQPGQSLTLIATANQGSEATYESGFVIDKFPISRPNLTFSTLTVSNMSPEDSSIYLCSVEMTGLETQYFGPGTRLLVL.

The rearrangement uses TRBV6-1 and TRBJ1-1; 10 bases match TRBD1. Germline lookup yields CDR1 MNHNS and CDR2 SASEGT. CDR3 length equals 14 residues. J gave up 5 bases and V 6 bases, and 6 bases lay outside the gene matches. The CDR3 region is CASRLGQGRTEAFF. The CDR3 nucleotides read TGTGCCAGCAGGCTGGGACAGGGGAGGACTGAAGCTTTCTTT.

The rearrangement uses TRBV10-3 and TRBJ2-2; TRBD2 aligns across 8 bases. Trimming took 1 base from V and 1 from J; bases not matched to a gene: 8. The germline V gene encodes CDR1 ENHRY and CDR2 SYGVKD. CDR3 length: 18 residues. CDR3 DNA: TGTGCCATCAGTGAGTACATCATTACTAGCGGGAACACCGGGGAGCTGTTTTTT. It codes for CAISEYIITSGNTGELFF.

This clone appeared once. The chain couples TRBV12-2 to TRBJ2-2; the table calls TRBD2, which could not be checked here. TRBV12-2 counts as a pseudogene. This CDR3 comprises 18 residues. In DNA form, the CDR3 reads TGTGCAAGTCGCTTAGCGGGAGTAGCGAGAAAGGGATCCGGGGAGCTGTTTTTT. It yields the protein CASRLAGVARKGSGELFF.

The chain recombines TRBV27 with TRBJ2-3, with D possibly matching TRBD1 (6 bases). From germline, CDR1 is MNHEY and CDR2 SMNVEV (reference sequence). V was trimmed by 9 bases and J by 6 bases, leaving 10 bases between them. The CDR3 extends over 11 amino acids. The CDR3 is CASTGLDTQYF. CDR3 nucleotides: TGTGCCAGTACAGGGTTGGATACGCAGTATTTT.

The rearrangement joins TRBV6-5 to TRBJ1-4; D is ambiguous. The germline V gene encodes CDR1 MNHEY and CDR2 SVGAGI. The CDR3 extends over 14 amino acids. Deletions cut 6 bases from V and 5 bases from J, with 13 bases between. The CDR3 loop reads CASRFGEGNEKLFF. In DNA form, the CDR3 reads TGTGCCAGCAGGTTCGGAGAGGGAAATGAAAAACTGTTTTTT.

V gene TRBV5-1 combines with J gene TRBJ2-5; possibly TRBD1 for D (6 bases). CDR3 length: 16 amino acids. Germline values: CDR1 SGHRS, CDR2 YFSETQ. Trimming took off 4 bases at V and 4 bases at J, with 20 bases between the two ends. CDR3 bases: TGCGCCAGCAGCCCCCAGCCGACAGGCACCGGAGAGACCCAGTACTTC. Its protein product is CASSPQPTGTGETQYF.